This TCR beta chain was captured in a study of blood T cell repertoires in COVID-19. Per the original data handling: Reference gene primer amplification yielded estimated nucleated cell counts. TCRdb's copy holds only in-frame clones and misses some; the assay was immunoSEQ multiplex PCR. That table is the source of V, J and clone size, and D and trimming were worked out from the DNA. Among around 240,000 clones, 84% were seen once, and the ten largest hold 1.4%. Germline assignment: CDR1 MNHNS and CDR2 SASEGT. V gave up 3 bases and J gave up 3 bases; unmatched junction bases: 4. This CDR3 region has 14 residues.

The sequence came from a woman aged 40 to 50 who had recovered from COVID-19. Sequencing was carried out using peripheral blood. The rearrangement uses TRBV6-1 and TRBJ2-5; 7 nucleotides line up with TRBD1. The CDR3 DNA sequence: TGTGCCAGCAGTGATGGACAGGAGGAAGAGACCCAGTACTTC. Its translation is CASSDGQEEETQYF.